What follows are 29 T cell receptor beta chains derived from one specimen sequenced in a study of metastatic and nonmetastatic thyroid tumors. TCRdb reanalyzed the PCR reads via MiXCR. The repertoire consists of about 15,000 clones, with around 25% occurring once and the leading ten covering approximately 15%. Thyroid surgery took place with no prior treatment in any patient. Material for sequencing was adjacent normal tissue. These receptors were collected from a female donor with papillary thyroid cancer or a benign thyroid nodule (not recorded which). Some clones in this sample may be carry-over from other donors' samples.

This clone was seen a handful of times. The gene calls are TRBV6-5 and TRBJ2-6; 10 bases agree with TRBD2. V dropped 0 bases and J dropped 2; count of bases not matched to a gene: 4. The CDR3 has 18 amino acids. Germline V gives CDR1 MNHEY, CDR2 SVGAGI. This CDR3 reads CASSYSGLAGAGANVLTF. CDR3 bases: TGTGCCAGCAGTTACTCTGGTCTAGCGGGGGCTGGGGCCAACGTCCTGACTTTC.

This chain links TRBV11-2 with TRBJ2-3, with TRBD2 as a possible D gene (5 bases). The CDR3 runs 17 residues. Germline CDR1 is SGHAT and CDR2 is FQNNGV. V lost 1 base and J 5 bases, leaving 19 bases between the germline ends. The CDR3 DNA sequence: TGTGCCAGCAGCTTAGTCTCAAGGGCTAGCCCCATAGATACGCAGTATTTT. Translated, it gives CASSLVSRASPIDTQYF.

This clone was detected only a few times. This sequence joins TRBV29-1 and TRBJ1-1, with D possibly being TRBD1 (5 bases). Trimming removed 5 bases from V and 1 base from J, with 8 bases in between. This CDR3 region has 12 residues. From germline, CDR1 is SQVTM and CDR2 ANQGSEA. The CDR3: CSVTTGNTEAFF. The CDR3 DNA reads TGCAGCGTTACCACAGGGAACACTGAAGCTTTCTTT.

The chain joins TRBV5-1 to TRBJ1-2; TRBD1 matches at 8 bases. V trimming: 6 bases; J trimming: 7 bases; junction bases outside the gene matches: 8. The CDR3 is made up of 13 amino acids. Germline V CDR1 and CDR2: SGHRS, YFSETQ. CDR3 coding DNA: TGCGCCAGCACGCCACAGGGGGAGGGTGGCTACACCTTC. Protein: CASTPQGEGGYTF.

This clone was detected only a few times. This chain links TRBV13 with TRBJ1-4; a possible D gene is TRBD1 (6 bases). V lost 5 bases, J lost 4 bases, and 17 bases lay in between. There are 16 residues in the CDR3. The germline CDR1 and CDR2 sequences are PRHDT and FYEKMQ (reference sequence). CDR3 DNA: TGTGCCAGCAGCAGCACTCAGGGGCTTCATAATGAAAAACTGTTTTTT. Protein: CASSSTQGLHNEKLFF.

The J gene is TRBJ1-2, the V gene TRBV6-5; unclear D gene. V gave up 0 bases and J gave up 2 bases, with 16 bases separating them. This CDR3 region has 17 residues. Germline V gives CDR1 MNHEY, CDR2 SVGAGI. The CDR3 spells CASSYSRGLGGNYGYTF. The CDR3 DNA follows: TGTGCCAGCAGTTACTCGAGAGGCCTAGGAGGGAACTATGGCTACACCTTC.

The CDR3 reads CASSKGGNTEAFF. In DNA form, the CDR3 reads TGTGCCAGCAGCAAAGGGGGCAACACTGAAGCTTTCTTT. The chain is built from TRBV11-1 and TRBJ1-1; TRBD1 matches at 7 bases. The V and J ends lost 5 bases and 2 bases, in that order; junction bases with no gene match: 2. Germline CDR1 and CDR2: SGHAT and FQDESV (reference sequence). The CDR3 is 13 residues long.

V is TRBV20-1 and J is TRBJ2-1, with TRBD2 as a possible D gene (5 bases). Germline CDR1 reads DFQATT; CDR2 reads SNEGSKA (reference sequence). The V end was cut by 5 bases, the J end by 7 bases, with 12 bases between. The CDR3 runs 12 residues. The CDR3 loop reads CSALGLRNEQFF. DNA for the CDR3: TGCAGTGCTCTTGGACTCCGTAATGAGCAGTTCTTC.

This clone has more than one count but fewer than ten. The gene calls are TRBV10-3 and TRBJ1-6, with 7 bases fitting TRBD1. This CDR3 contains 14 residues. V shed 2 bases, J shed 5 bases, and the junction held 0 bases outside the gene matches. CDR1 and CDR2 (germline): ENHRY, SYGVKD. The CDR3 DNA reads as TGTGCCATCAGTGAGGACAGGGATAATTCACCCCTCCACTTT. It specifies CAISEDRDNSPLHF.

V gene TRBV4-3 combines with J gene TRBJ2-7, with D perhaps matching TRBD2 (6 bases). Trimming pared 4 bases from V and 5 bases from J, leaving 9 bases between. CDR3 size: 12 residues. CDR1 and CDR2 from the germline V gene are LGHNA and YSLEER. The CDR3: CASSRGDHEQYF. For the CDR3, the DNA is TGCGCCAGCAGCCGGGGGGATCACGAGCAGTACTTC.

The J gene is TRBJ2-1, the V gene TRBV24-1; D is uncertain. Germline lookup yields CDR1 KGHDR and CDR2 SFDVKD. With 4 bases removed from V and 8 bases from J, the gap between germline ends came to 11 bases. CDR3 length equals 13 residues. Here the CDR3 reads CATSDPARDEQFF. CDR3 in DNA: TGTGCCACCAGTGACCCCGCACGGGATGAGCAGTTCTTC.

This clone was detected ten times or more. The chain uses TRBV2 and TRBJ2-5; tentative D call: TRBD2 (5 bases). V was cut by 2 bases and J by 6 bases, with 16 bases left in between. CDR3 length: 15 residues. Germline CDR1 reads SNHLY; CDR2 reads FYNNEI. CDR3 nucleotides: TGTGCCAGCAGTGAAAGGTCGCTAGCTGGGAAGACCCAGTACTTC. Translation gives CASSERSLAGKTQYF. The whole variable domain, filled in from reference TRBV2 and TRBJ2-5, reads EPEVTQTPSHQVTQMGQEVILRCVPISNHLYFYWYRQILGQKVEFLVSFYNNEISEKSEIFDDQFSVERPDGSNFTLKIRSTKLEDSAMYFCASSERSLAGKTQYFGPGTRLLVL.

The V gene is TRBV27, the J gene TRBJ2-3, with a tentative D call TRBD1 (6 bases). The CDR3 contains 16 residues. Trimming took off 3 bases at V and 2 bases at J, with 15 bases between the two ends. CDR1 is MNHEY and CDR2 is SMNVEV in the germline V gene (reference sequence). CDR3 in amino acids: CASSFFDRRDTDTQYF. CDR3 coding DNA: TGTGCCAGCAGTTTCTTCGACAGGAGAGACACAGATACGCAGTATTTT.

This chain links TRBV30 with TRBJ2-2; 7 bases are shared with TRBD2. The germline V gene encodes CDR1 GTSNPN and CDR2 SVGIG (reference sequence). The length of the CDR3 is 17 residues. V dropped 2 bases and J dropped 1; count of bases not matched to a gene: 10. CDR3 bases: TGTGCCTGGAGTCCCCTCGGGGGGAACAGGAACACCGGGGAGCTGTTTTTT. Its protein product is CAWSPLGGNRNTGELFF.

The table lists this clone with a few counts. The chain uses TRBV2 and TRBJ2-3; D call uncertain. Trimming took off 1 base at V and 2 bases at J, with 4 bases between the two ends. CDR3 size: 13 residues. The germline V gene encodes CDR1 SNHLY and CDR2 FYNNEI. For the CDR3, the DNA is TGTGCCAGCAGTGAAGAGTACACAGATACGCAGTATTTT. Its protein is CASSEEYTDTQYF.

This clone was counted once. The chain uses TRBV5-1 and TRBJ2-7; no firm D call. There are 15 residues in the CDR3. Germline V gene data show CDR1 as SGHRS and CDR2 as YFSETQ. Trimming removed 4 bases at V and 1 base at J, with 15 bases between. CDR3 in DNA: TGCGCCAGCAGCGAGGCCGTGGGTTTTTCCTACGAGCAGTACTTC. Translation: CASSEAVGFSYEQYF.

The chain carries TRBV5-5 and TRBJ2-5; D might be TRBD2 (6 bases). V shed 3 bases and J shed 0 bases, with 9 bases lying between them. Germline values: CDR1 SGHKS, CDR2 YYEKEE (reference sequence). The CDR3 has 14 residues. Here the CDR3 DNA reads TGTGCCAGCAGCTCAAGGACTAACCAAGAGACCCAGTACTTC. This sequence encodes CASSSRTNQETQYF.

The rearrangement links TRBV7-9 to TRBJ1-2; 9 bases line up with TRBD1. V gave up 0 bases and J gave up 8 bases; unmatched junction bases: 7. The CDR3 is 15 residues long. CDR1 is SEHNR, CDR2 FQNEAQ, per germline (reference sequence). The chain's CDR3 is CASSLAGDRAYGYTF. The CDR3 DNA reads as TGTGCCAGCAGCTTAGCCGGGGACAGGGCATACGGCTACACCTTC.

The chain employs TRBV5-4 and TRBJ2-2; TRBD2 matches 8 bases. V shed 1 base, J shed 7 bases, and the junction held 6 bases outside the gene matches. CDR3 length: 15 amino acids. From germline, CDR1 is SGHNT and CDR2 YYREEE (reference sequence). The CDR3 DNA sequence: TGTGCCAGCAGCTTGCGGGGGGGAAGGGACGGGGAGCTGTTTTTT. It is translated as CASSLRGGRDGELFF.

This clone has a handful of counts. V usage is TRBV11-2 and J usage is TRBJ2-7; no clear D. CDR1 is SGHAT, CDR2 FQNNGV, per germline. CDR3 length: 12 amino acids. Trimming cost V 6 bases and J 4 bases, with 10 bases left between them. CDR3 in DNA: TGTGCCAGCAGTTCCGGGCCTTACGAGCAGTACTTC. Residues: CASSSGPYEQYF.

The table lists this clone with many counts. The rearrangement uses TRBV5-1 and TRBJ1-1; TRBD1 aligns across 7 bases. This CDR3 region has 13 residues. J was trimmed by 4 bases and V by 4 bases; bases with no gene match: 4. Looked up from germline, CDR1 is SGHRS and CDR2 is YFSETQ. The CDR3 here is CASSLQGRTEAFF. The CDR3 coding sequence is TGCGCCAGCAGCCTACAGGGGCGCACTGAAGCTTTCTTT.

This chain links TRBV7-2 with TRBJ2-7, with a possible D match to TRBD2 (6 bases). Trimming took 5 bases from V and 0 from J, leaving 11 bases between them. Looked up from germline, CDR1 is SGHTA and CDR2 is FQGNSA. The CDR3 is 14 amino acids. As DNA, the CDR3 is TGTGCCAGCAGCCTGACTAGTAGCTCCTACGAGCAGTACTTC. Its translation is CASSLTSSSYEQYF.

In this sample, this clone turned up a few times. The chain joins TRBV27 to TRBJ2-7, with a possible D match to TRBD1 (6 bases). With 2 bases removed from V and 0 bases from J, the gap between germline ends came to 8 bases. The CDR3 sequence is 14 residues long. Germline lookup yields CDR1 MNHEY and CDR2 SMNVEV (reference sequence). The CDR3 region is CASSLKGDSYEQYF. The CDR3 DNA follows: TGTGCCAGCAGTTTAAAGGGGGACTCCTACGAGCAGTACTTC.

V and J are TRBV24-1 and TRBJ1-2, with 8 bases that match TRBD1. The CDR3 consists of 15 residues. In germline, CDR1 is KGHDR, CDR2 SFDVKD. The V and J ends lost 0 bases and 5 bases, in that order; junction bases with no gene match: 4. The CDR3 DNA follows: TGTGCCACCAGTGATTTGAGGAGACAGGGGTATGGCTACACCTTC. Translation: CATSDLRRQGYGYTF.

As to this clone: One junction end disagrees with the germline gene, perhaps due to a read error. The CDR3 sequence: CSARDVGESFF. The CDR3 bases are TGCAGTGCTAGAGATGTGGGTGAATCTTTCTTT. The chain links TRBV20-1 to TRBJ1-1; D call uncertain. Germline values: CDR1 DFQATT, CDR2 SNEGSKA (reference sequence). The CDR3 is 11 amino acids.

The chain combines TRBV9 with TRBJ1-4; no clear D gene. V gave up 3 bases and J gave up 8 bases, with 17 bases separating them. The CDR3 covers 15 residues. The V gene's germline CDR1 is SGDLS and CDR2 YYNGEE. Written as DNA, the CDR3 is TGTGCCAGCAGCGCAGTGGGGAGCCGCGGGGAAAAACTGTTTTTT. Protein sequence: CASSAVGSRGEKLFF.

This clone was seen at least ten times. Written as DNA, the CDR3 is TGCAGTGGCGGGACTGCAAACTACAATGAGCAGTTCTTC. Amino acid sequence: CSGGTANYNEQFF. The chain couples TRBV20-1 to TRBJ2-1; weak D call: TRBD2 (6 bases). The CDR3 sequence is 13 residues long. Germline V lookup: CDR1 DFQATT, CDR2 SNEGSKA (reference sequence). Trimming took off 7 bases at V and 3 bases at J, with 13 bases between the two ends.

This clone showed up just a few times. The chain recombines TRBV27 with TRBJ1-5; tentative D call: TRBD1 (6 bases). Trimming left V 6 bases short and J 4 bases short, with 13 bases between. CDR1 MNHEY and CDR2 SMNVEV come from the germline V gene (reference sequence). This CDR3 has 14 residues. CDR3 sequence reads: CASRALGGNQPQHF. Here the CDR3 DNA reads TGTGCCAGCAGAGCTCTAGGGGGGAATCAGCCCCAGCATTTT.

This clone came up a few times. The gene calls are TRBV6-2 or TRBV6-3 and TRBJ2-1; D is unresolved. The CDR3 covers 11 residues. Germline V gene data show CDR1 as MNHEY and CDR2 as SVGEGT. The V end lost 6 bases, the J end lost 10 bases, and 10 bases lay between the germline ends. The CDR3 DNA is TGTGCCAGCAGCAAAAGCTGGGAGCAGTTCTTC. Translating gives CASSKSWEQFF.